This T cell receptor beta chain was identified during a study of CD8+ T cells in alopecia areata. The CDR3 runs 14 residues. The V gene's germline CDR1 is KGHSH and CDR2 LQKENI. The germline V and J ends were trimmed by 3 bases and 6 bases, with 12 bases remaining between them. Reverse transcription of extracted RNA yielded cDNA, which provided the sequencing template. Clones were read by immunoSEQ multiplex PCR, and TCRdb kept only the in-frame ones, dropping some. The sample has about 82,000 clones, roughly 51% seen once. Study-level findings and limits: Normal skin's resident alphabeta T cells are sequenced alongside lesional scalp T cells. Possibly as an HLA-related effect, TCR sharing across patients appeared less clear than in mice.

T lymphocytes (CD4+ and CD8+) were sorted from PBMCs. On this clone itself: Its antigen is not identified.

The gene calls are TRBV18 and TRBJ2-1, with D unresolved. The sequence was obtained from a human donor with alopecia areata. The sequenced material came from NKG2D-high CD8+ T cells sorted from blood. The CDR3 region has the DNA TGTGCCAGCTCACCGACCGACCCCGTCAATGAGCAGTTCTTC. Protein product: CASSPTDPVNEQFF.